Listed below are T cell receptor beta chains from one sample, sequenced in a study of vaccination and CD4 T cells after COVID-19. TCRdb redid the calling of the PCR reads with MiXCR, one entry per CDR3 protein. The sample holds some 14,000 distinct CDR3 sequences, over 60% seen once. These TCRs' antigens remain unknown. Sequenced input: CD4+ T cells from blood, cultured in vitro. These receptors were collected from a human donor who had recovered from COVID-19. Both conserved end residues are part of each CDR3. D genes are given only for firm matches. Size is omitted from some rows. Given values are once, few, many or a class for expanded clones.

d_call clone_size j_call v_call cdr3_nt cdr3_aa
NA NA TRBJ1-1 TRBV6-5 TGTGCCAGCAGTTACATAGGGCGGACCACTGAAGCTTTCTTT CASSYIGRTTEAFF
NA NA TRBJ2-5 TRBV4-3 TGCGCCAGCAGCCGGGACGCCGAGGGAGAGACCCAGTACTTC CASSRDAEGETQYF
NA few TRBJ2-3 TRBV27 TGTGCCATCAAGGTGGGACCGAGCACAGATACGCAGTATTTT CAIKVGPSTDTQYF
NA NA TRBJ1-2 TRBV2 TGTGCCAGCAGACCCCGGGACAAAGGCTATGGCTACACCTTC CASRPRDKGYGYTF
NA NA TRBJ2-5 TRBV7-2 TGTGCCAGCAGCCCCCCGGCAGGGGAAGAGACCCAGTACTTC CASSPPAGEETQYF
NA few TRBJ2-7 TRBV27 TGTGCCAGCAGTTTCCAGTGGCCGCTTAGTAGGGTCGAGCAGTACTTC CASSFQWPLSRVEQYF
NA few TRBJ1-5 TRBV28 TGTGCCAGCAGGGGCCAGGAGAATCAGCCCCAGCATTTT CASRGQENQPQHF
TRBD1 few TRBJ1-5 TRBV6-1 TGTGCCAGCAGTGCAGACAGGGGAGGGGTGCAGCCCCAGCATTTT CASSADRGGVQPQHF
TRBD1 NA TRBJ1-6 TRBV6-4 TGTGCCAGCAGTGAAGGGACAGGGGAAAATTCACCCCTCCACTTT CASSEGTGENSPLHF
TRBD1 NA TRBJ2-4 TRBV9 TGTGCCAGCAGCGTGGGGACAGGGGTACTAGCCAAAAACATTCAGTACTTC CASSVGTGVLAKNIQYF
NA NA TRBJ2-7 TRBV6-1 TGTGCCAGCAGTGCCGGAACAGCCCGACCCCGGGAGCAGTACTTC CASSAGTARPREQYF
NA NA TRBJ2-7 TRBV7-9 TGTGCCAGCAGCCACAGCGCCGGAGTTCACTACGAGCAGTACTTC CASSHSAGVHYEQYF
NA NA TRBJ2-5 TRBV7-9 TGTGCCAGCAGCTACAAGCAAGAGACCCAGTACTTC CASSYKQETQYF
NA NA TRBJ1-3 TRBV28 TGTGCCAGCGCTGTGGGGTCATGGGGAAACACCATATATTTT CASAVGSWGNTIYF
NA NA TRBJ2-5 TRBV10-1 TGCGCCAGCAGTGTGGGGGCGCGGGAGACCCAGTACTTC CASSVGARETQYF
NA NA TRBJ1-1 TRBV27 TGTGCCACCCGTTGGGGGGGGACGTCGGGGAACACTGAAGCTTTCTTT CATRWGGTSGNTEAFF
NA NA TRBJ2-3 TRBV5-4 TGTGCCAGCAGATCCATGGCGGCCGGAACAGATACGCAGTATTTT CASRSMAAGTDTQYF
TRBD1 few TRBJ1-6 TRBV20-1 TGCAGTTCCGGGACAGGGCTACTTTGGGAGAATTCACCCCTCCACTTT CSSGTGLLWENSPLHF
TRBD2 NA TRBJ2-7 TRBV6-1 TGTGCCAGCAGTACATCTAGCGGGAGGGGCGAGCAGTACTTC CASSTSSGRGEQYF
TRBD2 NA TRBJ2-7 TRBV6-2/TRBV6-3 TGTGCCAGCAGTTCAGCGGGAGGGGGGTCCTACGAGCAGTACTTC CASSSAGGGSYEQYF
NA few TRBJ1-5 TRBV20-1 TGCAGTGCTAACCGGGCCATCAATCAGCCCCAGCATTTT CSANRAINQPQHF
TRBD1 NA TRBJ1-2 TRBV24-1 TGTGCCACCAGTGGCGGGACAGTCTATGGCTACACCTTC CATSGGTVYGYTF
TRBD1 NA TRBJ1-1 TRBV6-1 TGTGCCAGCAGTGATCTTGGGCAGGGGGAGACTGAAGCTTTCTTT CASSDLGQGETEAFF
NA once TRBJ2-5 TRBV20-1 TGCAGTGCACCCCAAGAGACCCAGTACTTC CSAPQETQYF
TRBD2 medium-sized TRBJ2-7 TRBV20-1 TGCAGTGCTGATAGCGGGAGGCCCTCCTACGAGCAGTACTTC CSADSGRPSYEQYF
TRBD1 NA TRBJ1-2 TRBV30 TGTGCCTGGAGTGTATTCCAGGGGGCTAACTATGGCTACACCTTC CAWSVFQGANYGYTF
NA NA TRBJ1-2 TRBV7-2 TGTGCCAGCAGCCCCCAGCCCGGGACGCTCTATGGCTACACCTTC CASSPQPGTLYGYTF
TRBD1 NA TRBJ2-7 TRBV20-1 TGCAGTGCTAGATGGGACAGTATCGAGCAGTACTTC CSARWDSIEQYF
NA few TRBJ1-1 TRBV24-1 TGTGCCACCTGGGGGCAGCACACTGAAGCTTTCTTT CATWGQHTEAFF
NA NA TRBJ2-2 TRBV6-2/TRBV6-3 TGTGCCAGCAGTTACTCGCGCCTCCAGGCTGGGGAGCTGTTTTTT CASSYSRLQAGELFF
TRBD1 NA TRBJ1-5 TRBV6-1 TGTGCCAGCAGGGAAGACAGGGGGCGAAATCAGCCCCAGCATTTT CASREDRGRNQPQHF
TRBD1 once TRBJ2-7 TRBV11-3 TGTGCCAGCAGCTCCTGGACAGGGGACACCTACGAGCAGTACTTC CASSSWTGDTYEQYF
NA NA TRBJ1-5 TRBV19 TGTGCCAGTAGCGAACCCGGGGGGAGCAATCAGCCCCAGCATTTT CASSEPGGSNQPQHF
NA NA TRBJ1-1 TRBV2 TGTGCCAGCAGTGAAGCCCCAAACACTGAAGCTTTCTTT CASSEAPNTEAFF
TRBD1 once TRBJ1-2 TRBV7-2 TGTGCCAGCAGCTTAGAGGGACAGGGGGCGAGCGGCTACACCTTC CASSLEGQGASGYTF
NA NA TRBJ2-2 TRBV10-1 TGCGCCAGCAGTGAGTCGATTGGGGGCCCGCGGACCGGGGAGCTGTTTTTT CASSESIGGPRTGELFF
TRBD1 few TRBJ1-1 TRBV4-1 TGCGCCAGCAGCCAAGGAAGGCGACAGGGGGGGAACACTGAAGCTTTCTTT CASSQGRRQGGNTEAFF
TRBD2 NA TRBJ2-7 TRBV11-2 TGTGCCAGCAGCTTAGATACTAGCGCACCCTACGAGCAGTACTTC CASSLDTSAPYEQYF
TRBD2 NA TRBJ2-2 TRBV7-3 TGTGCCAGCAGCCGAGGGAGCGGGAGGGCCACCGGGGAGCTGTTTTTT CASSRGSGRATGELFF
NA few TRBJ1-5 TRBV6-2/TRBV6-3 TGTGCCAGCAGTTACCGACAGAATCAGCCCCAGCATTTT CASSYRQNQPQHF
NA NA TRBJ1-2 TRBV7-2 TGTGCCAGCAGCGTAACAGGGTTCGGCTACACCTTC CASSVTGFGYTF
NA NA TRBJ1-1 TRBV6-2/TRBV6-3 TGTGCCAGCAGTTACTCAGGGGGGAACACTGAAGCTTTCTTT CASSYSGGNTEAFF
NA NA TRBJ1-2 TRBV6-1 TGTGCCAGCAGTGAAGCAGCACAGGCCCTTGTCTATGGCTACACCTTC CASSEAAQALVYGYTF
NA NA TRBJ1-1 TRBV20-1 TGCAGTGCTAGAACAGGCGGGAACACTGAAGCTTTCTTT CSARTGGNTEAFF
TRBD2 few TRBJ2-3 TRBV4-3 TGCGCCAGCAGCCAGGGGGGGAGCGGGAGGGGGAGCACAGATACGCAGTATTTT CASSQGGSGRGSTDTQYF
NA NA TRBJ1-2 TRBV20-1 TGCAGTGCTAGTAGGATAAGCGGGACTTATGGCTACACCTTC CSASRISGTYGYTF
NA few TRBJ2-2 TRBV27 TGTGCCAGCAGACTCCACGCGGCCGGGGAGCTGTTTTTT CASRLHAAGELFF
NA NA TRBJ1-3 TRBV7-2 TGCGCCAGCAGCCAAGATCTGGGAGGGATTCGGGACACCATATATTTT CASSQDLGGIRDTIYF
NA NA TRBJ1-2 TRBV20-1 TGCAGTGCAAAAGACGTACAGGGATCCTATGGCTACACCTTC CSAKDVQGSYGYTF
NA NA TRBJ2-7 TRBV6-5 TGTGCCAGCAGTTACTCAGGTGGCGAGCGGAACTCCTACGAGCAGTACTTC CASSYSGGERNSYEQYF
NA NA TRBJ2-5 TRBV6-2/TRBV6-3 TGTGCCAGCAGTTATCTCCCCGGTAGCGGAAAAGAGACCCAGTACTTC CASSYLPGSGKETQYF
NA once TRBJ2-3 TRBV18 TGTGCCAGCTCACCACCTAACAGGGAGACAGATACGCAGTATTTT CASSPPNRETDTQYF
NA NA TRBJ1-5 TRBV20-1 TGCAGTGCCATGGGCACCCTTAGGGGCAATCAGCCCCAGCATTTT CSAMGTLRGNQPQHF
NA NA TRBJ1-1 TRBV7-2 TGTGCCAGCAGCTTAAACCTGGAAGCTTTCTTT CASSLNLEAFF